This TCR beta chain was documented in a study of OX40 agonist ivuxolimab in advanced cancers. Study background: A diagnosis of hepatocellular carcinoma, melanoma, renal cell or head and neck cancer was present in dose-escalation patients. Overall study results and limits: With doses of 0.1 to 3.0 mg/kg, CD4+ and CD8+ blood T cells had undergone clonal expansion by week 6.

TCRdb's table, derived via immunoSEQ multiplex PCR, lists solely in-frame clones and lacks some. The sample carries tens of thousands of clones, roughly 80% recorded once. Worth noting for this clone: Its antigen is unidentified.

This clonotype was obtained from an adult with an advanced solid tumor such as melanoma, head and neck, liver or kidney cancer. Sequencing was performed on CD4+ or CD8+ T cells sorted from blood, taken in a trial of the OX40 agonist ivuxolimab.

CDR3 sequence: CASSPRMDIGREAFF. The CDR3 nucleotides are TGTGCCAGCTCACCCCGAATGGACATAGGACGTGAAGCTTTCTTT. The chain employs TRBV18 and TRBJ1-1; D may be TRBD1 (5 bases). Between the trimmed V and J ends, which lost 3 bases and 7 bases, there was a span of 18 bases. This CDR3 spans 15 amino acids. Per the germline V gene, CDR1 is KGHSH and CDR2 is LQKENI.